This record concerns one TCR beta chain sequence. TCRdb's table, derived via immunoSEQ multiplex PCR, lists solely in-frame clones and lacks some. Among about 120,000 clones listed, over 60% were seen once. This sample was taken from a study of blood T cell repertoires in COVID-19. Study as a whole: Researchers got acute and convalescent COVID-19 samples from the United States, Italy and Spain.

The V gene's germline CDR1 is LNHNV and CDR2 YYDKDF (reference sequence). The CDR3 is made up of 16 amino acids. Trimming took off 2 bases at V and 8 bases at J, with 19 bases between the two ends. The chain has TRBV15 and TRBJ2-1; D might be TRBD1 (5 bases). This TCR derives from a human donor in a cohort sampled during active COVID-19. The sequencing input was peripheral blood. CDR3 in DNA: TGTGCCACCAGCAGATCATGGTCAGCTCCGACAGATGAGCAGTTCTTC. It is translated as CATSRSWSAPTDEQFF.